These 7 T cell receptor beta chains were all obtained from the same sample, sequenced in a study of post-analysis software for immune sequencing data. Unique molecular identifiers tagged the TCR beta cDNA libraries. TCRdb used MiXCR to reprocess the PCR reads, holding one entry per CDR3 protein. The sample comprises around 700,000 distinct CDR3 sequences, 59% of which are singletons, and approximately 11% rests with the top ten. Their target antigens are unknown. Points from the study as a whole: There were roughly 5 TRBV segments more frequent in patients than controls, and TRBV5-6, TRBV5-1 and TRBV20-1 were among them.

The source material was blood. Every receptor here comes from a girl aged 2 to 9 with multiple sclerosis.

The genes are TRBV5-4 and TRBJ2-5, with TRBD2 matching over 9 bases. Germline trimming cut 6 bases from V and 11 bases from J; bases unmatched to any gene: 11. The CDR3 is 13 amino acids. Germline V lookup: CDR1 SGHNT, CDR2 YYREEE (reference sequence). CDR3 protein: CASMRGGLDEQYF. Written as DNA, the CDR3 is TGTGCCAGCATGCGGGGGGGCCTGGATGAGCAGTACTTC.

The chain has TRBV4-3 and TRBJ2-1; the D is unclear. Germline V gives CDR1 LGHNA, CDR2 YSLEER. This CDR3 contains 13 residues. V gave up 6 bases and J gave up 5 bases, with 11 bases separating them. The CDR3, as DNA: TGCGCCAGCAGTGTAAGGCCGGACAATGAGCAGTTCTTC. Protein product: CASSVRPDNEQFF.

The rearrangement joins TRBV6-5 to TRBJ2-1; TRBD2 matches at 9 bases. The CDR3 runs to 19 residues. Germline loops: CDR1 MNHEY, CDR2 SVGAGI. Trimming cost V 4 bases and J 2 bases; bases outside gene matches: 15. This CDR3 reads CASSSSGKGGRATYNEQFF. The CDR3 DNA is TGTGCCAGCAGTTCGAGCGGGAAAGGCGGGAGGGCCACCTACAATGAGCAGTTCTTC.

The chain recombines TRBV12-3 or TRBV12-4 with TRBJ2-3; D not resolved. V lost 5 bases, J lost 2 bases, and 11 bases lay in between. CDR3 length: 14 residues. The CDR3 bases are TGTGCCAGCAGTATGGCAGTCCCCACAGATACGCAGTATTTT. This gives the protein CASSMAVPTDTQYF.

This chain uses TRBV5-1 with TRBJ1-4, with 9 bases matching TRBD1. J was trimmed by 5 bases and V by 3 bases; bases with no gene match: 5. The CDR3 loop spans 15 amino acids. CDR1 and CDR2 (germline): SGHRS, YFSETQ. This CDR3 reads CASSSPDRGNEKLFF. CDR3 sequence (DNA): TGCGCCAGCAGCTCACCCGACAGGGGGAATGAAAAACTGTTTTTT.

This clonotype was found a few times. This chain connects TRBV7-6 to TRBJ2-1; tentative D call: TRBD2 (5 bases). V was trimmed by 5 bases and J by 9 bases, leaving 26 bases between them. The CDR3 is made up of 17 amino acids. Germline loops: CDR1 SGHVS, CDR2 FNYEAQ. The CDR3 bases are TGTGCCAGCAGCCCGTCCGGGGAGCGAGACCAACGGCGTGAGCAGTTCTTC. Translation gives CASSPSGERDQRREQFF.

This clonotype was observed a few times. This sequence joins TRBV25-1 and TRBJ2-5; 7 bases are shared with TRBD1. Germline CDR1 MGHDK, CDR2 SYGVNS. J lost 0 bases, V lost 6 bases, and 10 bases had no gene match. The CDR3 length is 16 residues. CDR3 sequence reads: CASSPYRGQYQETQYF. The CDR3 DNA sequence: TGTGCCAGCAGCCCTTACAGGGGACAGTACCAAGAGACCCAGTACTTC.